The source of this T cell receptor beta chain is a study of PD-1 blockade in classical Hodgkin lymphoma. A word on this clone: Its antigen is still unknown.

Time point denoted: cycle 4 day 1 (C4D1), after more than 5 weeks of nivolumab. Exposure to brentuximab vedotin varied, and each patient had relapsed following autologous stem cell transplantation. Patients had relapsed/refractory classical Hodgkin lymphoma with complete response, partial response or progressive disease as best response. Data came from immunoSEQ multiplex PCR; TCRdb stores just in-frame clones and leaves some out. The repertoire holds about 49,000 clones, with 85% to 90% as singletons. Study results and limitations: Underlying causes for the observed repertoire differences were not defined, possibly disease activity or prior therapy. Exclusion applied to patients who initiated nivolumab less than 1 year following ASCT. Complete responders had baseline diversity similar to newly diagnosed patients.

The specimen comprised peripheral blood mononuclear cells (PBMCs), sampled before the fourth cycle of nivolumab. This receptor was taken from a human donor with classical Hodgkin lymphoma.

The CDR3: CASDRRIEGPLLNEQFF. CDR3 bases: TGTGCCAGCGATCGTCGAATAGAAGGACCATTACTCAATGAGCAGTTCTTC. The chain has TRBV7-8 and TRBJ2-1, with no clear D. Germline CDR1 reads SGHVS; CDR2 reads FQNEAQ. The CDR3 totals 17 residues. V was clipped by 8 bases and J by 6 bases, with 26 bases between them.